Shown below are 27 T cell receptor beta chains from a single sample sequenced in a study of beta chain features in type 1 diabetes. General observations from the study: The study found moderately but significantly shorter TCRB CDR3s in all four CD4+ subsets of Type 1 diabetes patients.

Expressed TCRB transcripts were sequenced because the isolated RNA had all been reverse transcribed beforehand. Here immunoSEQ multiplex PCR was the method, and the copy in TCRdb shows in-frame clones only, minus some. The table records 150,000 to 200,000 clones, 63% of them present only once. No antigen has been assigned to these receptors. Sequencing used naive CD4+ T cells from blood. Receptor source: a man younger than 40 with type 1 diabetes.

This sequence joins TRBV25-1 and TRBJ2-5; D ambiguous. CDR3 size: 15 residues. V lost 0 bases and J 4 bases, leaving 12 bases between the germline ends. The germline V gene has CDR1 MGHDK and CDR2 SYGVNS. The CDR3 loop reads CASSEYMGLGETQYF. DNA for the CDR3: TGTGCCAGCAGTGAATATATGGGTCTGGGAGAGACCCAGTACTTC.

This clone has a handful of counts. CDR3: CASSYSTVKDSPLHF. DNA of the CDR3: TGTGCCAGCAGTTACTCGACCGTAAAGGATTCACCCCTCCACTTT. The chain employs TRBV6-5 and TRBJ1-6; D call uncertain. Germline lookup yields CDR1 MNHEY and CDR2 SVGAGI. Trimming cost V 0 bases and J 8 bases, with 11 bases left between them. The CDR3 loop spans 15 amino acids.

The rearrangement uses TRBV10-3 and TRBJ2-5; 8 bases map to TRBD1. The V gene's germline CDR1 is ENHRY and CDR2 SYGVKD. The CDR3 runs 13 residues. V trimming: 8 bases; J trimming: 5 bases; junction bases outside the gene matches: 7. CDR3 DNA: TGTGCCATCGGACAGGGTGGGGAGGAGACCCAGTACTTC. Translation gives CAIGQGGEETQYF.

The DNA for the CDR3 is TGTGCCAGCAGCTCTTTCGGGGGCTACGAGCAGTACTTC. It encodes CASSSFGGYEQYF. This rearrangement joins TRBV28 to TRBJ2-7; TRBD2 might be the D (6 bases). The CDR3 consists of 13 residues. V lost 6 bases and J lost 3, with 12 bases in between. Germline V gene sequence: CDR1 MDHEN, CDR2 SYDVKM.

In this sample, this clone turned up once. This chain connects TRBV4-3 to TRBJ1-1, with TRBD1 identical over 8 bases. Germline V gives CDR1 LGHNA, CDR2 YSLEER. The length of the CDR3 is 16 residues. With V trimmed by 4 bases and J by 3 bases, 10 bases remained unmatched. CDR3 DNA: TGCGCCAGCAGCCCCACAGGGGGGGTCGGTGACACTGAAGCTTTCTTT. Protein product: CASSPTGGVGDTEAFF.

CDR3 in DNA: TGTGCCAGCAGCCTCGGTGGGGGACAGGAGGGGCAGCCCCAGCATTTT. This codes for CASSLGGGQEGQPQHF. The chain recombines TRBV5-4 with TRBJ1-5; 8 positions agree with TRBD1. V dropped 4 bases and J dropped 7; count of bases not matched to a gene: 13. Germline CDR1 is SGHNT and CDR2 is YYREEE (reference sequence). The CDR3 consists of 16 residues.

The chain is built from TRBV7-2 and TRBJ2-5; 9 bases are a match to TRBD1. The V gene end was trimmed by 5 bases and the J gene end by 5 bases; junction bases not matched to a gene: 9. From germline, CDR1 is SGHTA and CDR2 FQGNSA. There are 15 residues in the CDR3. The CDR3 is CASSGRDRELETQYF. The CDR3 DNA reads TGTGCCAGCAGCGGGAGGGACAGGGAGTTGGAGACCCAGTACTTC.

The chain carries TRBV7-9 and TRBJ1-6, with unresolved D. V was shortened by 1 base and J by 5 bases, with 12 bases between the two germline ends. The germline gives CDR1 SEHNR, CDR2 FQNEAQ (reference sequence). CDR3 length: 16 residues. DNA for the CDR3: TGTGCCAGCAGCTTAGGGGCTGGCGGGAATAATTCACCCCTCCACTTT. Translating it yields CASSLGAGGNNSPLHF.

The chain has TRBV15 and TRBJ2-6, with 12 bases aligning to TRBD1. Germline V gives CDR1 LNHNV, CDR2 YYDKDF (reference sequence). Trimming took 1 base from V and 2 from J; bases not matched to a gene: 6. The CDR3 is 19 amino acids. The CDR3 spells CATSRGQGQGAPGANVLTF. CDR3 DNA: TGTGCCACCAGCAGAGGTCAGGGACAGGGGGCACCTGGGGCCAACGTCCTGACTTTC.

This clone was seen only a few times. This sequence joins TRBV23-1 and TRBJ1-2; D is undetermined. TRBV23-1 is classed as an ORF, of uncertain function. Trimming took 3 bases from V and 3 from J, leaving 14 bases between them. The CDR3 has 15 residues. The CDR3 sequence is CASSHIFPSDYGYTF. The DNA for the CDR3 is TGCGCCAGCAGTCACATTTTCCCGTCGGACTATGGCTACACCTTC.

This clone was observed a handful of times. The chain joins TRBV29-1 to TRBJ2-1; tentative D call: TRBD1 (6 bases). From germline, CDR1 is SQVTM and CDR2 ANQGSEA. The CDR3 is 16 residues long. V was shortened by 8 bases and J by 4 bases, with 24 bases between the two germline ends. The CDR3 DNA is TGCAGCACCCTGATCGGGCAGGGGACGTCTTACAATGAGCAGTTCTTC. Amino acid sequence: CSTLIGQGTSYNEQFF.

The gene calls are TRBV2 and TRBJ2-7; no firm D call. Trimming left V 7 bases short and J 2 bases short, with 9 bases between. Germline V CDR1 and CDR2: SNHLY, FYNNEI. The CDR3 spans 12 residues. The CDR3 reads CASKPDAYEQYF. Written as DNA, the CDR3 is TGTGCCAGCAAGCCGGACGCCTACGAGCAGTACTTC.

The CDR3, as DNA: TGTGCCAGCACCAACGGGGTGAGAGAGACCCAGTACTTC. Protein product: CASTNGVRETQYF. This chain joins TRBV7-2 and TRBJ2-5, with a weak D call TRBD2 (5 bases). The CDR3 consists of 13 residues. With 7 bases removed from V and 4 bases from J, the gap between germline ends came to 13 bases. The germline gives CDR1 SGHTA, CDR2 FQGNSA.

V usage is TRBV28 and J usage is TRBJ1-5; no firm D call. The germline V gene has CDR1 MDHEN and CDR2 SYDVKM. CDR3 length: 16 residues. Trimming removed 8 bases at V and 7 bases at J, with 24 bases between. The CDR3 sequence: CASPPRVGDPRQPQHF. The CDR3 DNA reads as TGTGCCAGCCCCCCCCGCGTCGGAGACCCTCGACAGCCCCAGCATTTT.

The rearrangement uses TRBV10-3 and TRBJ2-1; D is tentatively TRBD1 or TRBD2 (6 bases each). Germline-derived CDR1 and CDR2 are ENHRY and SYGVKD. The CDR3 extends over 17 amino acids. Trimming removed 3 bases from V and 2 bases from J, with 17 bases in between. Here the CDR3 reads CAISDKVGGLAYNEQFF. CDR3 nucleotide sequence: TGTGCCATCAGTGACAAAGTAGGGGGACTCGCCTACAATGAGCAGTTCTTC.

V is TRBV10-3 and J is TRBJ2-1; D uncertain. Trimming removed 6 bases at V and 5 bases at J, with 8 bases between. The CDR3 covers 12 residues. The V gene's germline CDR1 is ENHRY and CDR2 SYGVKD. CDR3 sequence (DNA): TGTGCCATCAGCACCCGGGACAATGAGCAGTTCTTC. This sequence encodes CAISTRDNEQFF.

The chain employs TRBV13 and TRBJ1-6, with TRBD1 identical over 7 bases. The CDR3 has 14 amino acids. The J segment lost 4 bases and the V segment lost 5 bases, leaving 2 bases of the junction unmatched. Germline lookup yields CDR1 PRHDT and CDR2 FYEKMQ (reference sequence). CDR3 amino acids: CASSRGQYNSPLHF. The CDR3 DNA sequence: TGTGCCAGCAGCCGGGGACAGTATAATTCACCCCTCCACTTT.

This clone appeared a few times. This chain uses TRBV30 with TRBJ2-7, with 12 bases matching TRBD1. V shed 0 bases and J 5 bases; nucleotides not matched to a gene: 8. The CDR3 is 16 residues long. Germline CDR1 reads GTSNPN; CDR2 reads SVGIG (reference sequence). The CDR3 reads CAWSVPGQGAMDEQYF. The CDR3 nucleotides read TGTGCCTGGAGTGTACCGGGACAGGGGGCAATGGACGAGCAGTACTTC.

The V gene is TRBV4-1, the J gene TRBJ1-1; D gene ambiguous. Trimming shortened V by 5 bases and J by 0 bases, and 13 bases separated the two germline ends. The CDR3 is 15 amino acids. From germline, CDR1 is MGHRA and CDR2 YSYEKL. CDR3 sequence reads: CASSGHLLMNTEAFF. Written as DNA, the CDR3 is TGCGCCAGCAGCGGGCATTTATTAATGAACACTGAAGCTTTCTTT.

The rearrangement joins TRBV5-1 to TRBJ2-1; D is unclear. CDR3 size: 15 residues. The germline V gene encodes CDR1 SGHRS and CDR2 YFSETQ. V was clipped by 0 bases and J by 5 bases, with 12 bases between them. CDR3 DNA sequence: TGCGCCAGCAGCTTGGCGACGGCGGAAAACAATGAGCAGTTCTTC. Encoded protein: CASSLATAENNEQFF. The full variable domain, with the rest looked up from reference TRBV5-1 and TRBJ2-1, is KAGVTQTPRYLIKTRGQQVTLSCSPISGHRSVSWYQQTPGQGLQFLFEYFSETQRNKGNFPGRFSGRQFSNSRSEMNVSTLELGDSALYLCASSLATAENNEQFFGPGTRLTVL.

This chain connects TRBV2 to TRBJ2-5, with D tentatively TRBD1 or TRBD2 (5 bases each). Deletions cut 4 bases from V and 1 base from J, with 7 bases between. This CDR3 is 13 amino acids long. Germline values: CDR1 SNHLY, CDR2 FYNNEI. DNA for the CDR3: TGTGCCAGCAGTGCGGGGCTCCAAGAGACCCAGTACTTC. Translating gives CASSAGLQETQYF.

CDR3 coding DNA: TGTGCCATCAGTGAGCCGACCCAGAAGACCCAGTACTTC. Protein: CAISEPTQKTQYF. The chain recombines TRBV10-3 with TRBJ2-5; D remains unclear. Germline CDR1 ENHRY, CDR2 SYGVKD. V lost 2 bases and J lost 6, with 10 bases in between. CDR3 length: 13 amino acids.

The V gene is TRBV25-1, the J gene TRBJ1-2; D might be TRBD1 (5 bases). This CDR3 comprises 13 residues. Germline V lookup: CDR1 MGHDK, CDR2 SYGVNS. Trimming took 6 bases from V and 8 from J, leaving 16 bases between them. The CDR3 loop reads CASSRGRERGYTF. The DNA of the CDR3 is TGTGCCAGCAGCCGGGGCAGGGAGCGCGGCTACACCTTC.

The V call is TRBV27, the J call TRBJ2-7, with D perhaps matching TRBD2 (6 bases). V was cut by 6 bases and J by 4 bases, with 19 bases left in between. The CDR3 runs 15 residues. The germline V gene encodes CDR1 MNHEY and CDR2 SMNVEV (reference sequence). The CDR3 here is CASRRGTEGSYEQYF. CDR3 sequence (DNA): TGTGCCAGCAGACGCGGGACCGAGGGGTCGTACGAGCAGTACTTC.

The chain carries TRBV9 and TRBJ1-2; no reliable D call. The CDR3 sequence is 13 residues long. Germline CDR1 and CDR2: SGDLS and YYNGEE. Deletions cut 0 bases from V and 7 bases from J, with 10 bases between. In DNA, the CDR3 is TGTGCCAGCAGCGTAGACCTTGAGGCTGGCTACACCTTC. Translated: CASSVDLEAGYTF.

The CDR3 DNA is TGCAGCGTTGATCCCTCTAGCACAGATACGCAGTATTTT. It translates to CSVDPSSTDTQYF. V is TRBV29-1 and J is TRBJ2-3, with no clear D. This CDR3 spans 13 amino acids. Trimming removed 3 bases from V and 0 bases from J, with 7 bases in between. The germline CDR1 and CDR2 sequences are SQVTM and ANQGSEA.

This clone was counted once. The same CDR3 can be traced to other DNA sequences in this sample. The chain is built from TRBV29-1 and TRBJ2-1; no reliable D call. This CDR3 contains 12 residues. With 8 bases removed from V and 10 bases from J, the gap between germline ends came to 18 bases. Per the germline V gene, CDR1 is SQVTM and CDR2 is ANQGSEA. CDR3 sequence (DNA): TGCAGCTTCCTAGGCCCCCAGAAAGAGCAGTTCTTC. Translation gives CSFLGPQKEQFF.